This record covers a single T cell receptor (beta chain). The antigen is undetermined. The record originates from a study of a mutant IDH1 vaccine in newly diagnosed glioma. Whole-study context: Vaccinations were initiated 4-6 weeks following radiotherapy alone, or were given together with temozolomide cycles. Patients arrived already treated with radiotherapy, temozolomide, or both, most having had both.

Only in-frame clones appear in the TCRdb table, and some are missing; sequencing was by immunoSEQ multiplex PCR. The repertoire holds some 40,000 clones, with over 70% as singletons. This CDR3 spans 13 amino acids. Germline V CDR1 and CDR2: SGHVS, FNYEAQ. V was shortened by 1 base and J by 5 bases, with 8 bases between the two germline ends. The study's findings and limits: Altogether, approximately 93% of patients exhibited vaccine-induced immune responses.

Stated time point: week 47, end of study. Every vaccination contained 300 ug of the mutant IDH1 20-mer peptide and was paired with topical imiquimod. Each tumor in the donors was a new WHO grade 3 or 4 astrocytoma, IDH1-mutant and ATRX-lost. The receptor comes from a man between 40 and 49 years old with glioma. J is TRBJ1-1 and V is TRBV7-6, with unresolved D. The source was PBMCs, collected from a glioma patient whose treatment included an IDH1 peptide vaccine. CDR3 DNA: TGTGCCAGCAGCTTAGGGCAGAAGACTGAAGCTTTCTTT. This codes for CASSLGQKTEAFF.